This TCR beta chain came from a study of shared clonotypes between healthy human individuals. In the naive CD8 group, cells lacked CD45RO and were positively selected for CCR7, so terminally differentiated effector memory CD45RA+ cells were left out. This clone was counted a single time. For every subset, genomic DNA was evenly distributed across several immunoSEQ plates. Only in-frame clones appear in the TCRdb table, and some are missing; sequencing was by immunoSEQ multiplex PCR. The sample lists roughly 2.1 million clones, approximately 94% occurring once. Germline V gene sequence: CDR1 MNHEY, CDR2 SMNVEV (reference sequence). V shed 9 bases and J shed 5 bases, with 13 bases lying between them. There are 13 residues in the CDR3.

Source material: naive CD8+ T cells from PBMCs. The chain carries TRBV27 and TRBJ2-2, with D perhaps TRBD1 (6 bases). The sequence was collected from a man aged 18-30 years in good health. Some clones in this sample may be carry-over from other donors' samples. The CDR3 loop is CARKRGRTGELFF. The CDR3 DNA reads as TGTGCCAGAAAGAGGGGGAGAACCGGGGAGCTGTTTTTT.